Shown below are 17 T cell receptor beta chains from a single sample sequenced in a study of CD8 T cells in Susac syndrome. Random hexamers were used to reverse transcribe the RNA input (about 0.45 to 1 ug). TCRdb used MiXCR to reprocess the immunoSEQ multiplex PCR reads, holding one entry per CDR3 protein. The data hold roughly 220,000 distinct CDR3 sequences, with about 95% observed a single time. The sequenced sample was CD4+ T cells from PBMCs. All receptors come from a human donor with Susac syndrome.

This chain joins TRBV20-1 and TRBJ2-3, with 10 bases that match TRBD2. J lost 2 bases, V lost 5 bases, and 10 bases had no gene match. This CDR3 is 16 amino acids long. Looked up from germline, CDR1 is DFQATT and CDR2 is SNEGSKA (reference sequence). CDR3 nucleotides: TGCAGTGCTCCCCGGACTAGCGGCATACCCACAGATACGCAGTATTTT. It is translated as CSAPRTSGIPTDTQYF.

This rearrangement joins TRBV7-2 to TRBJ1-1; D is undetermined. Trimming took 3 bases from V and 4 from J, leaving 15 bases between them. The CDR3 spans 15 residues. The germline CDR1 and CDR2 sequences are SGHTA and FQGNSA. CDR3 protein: CASSFVAGIGTEAFF. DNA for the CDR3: TGTGCCAGCAGCTTCGTCGCCGGGATAGGCACTGAAGCTTTCTTT.

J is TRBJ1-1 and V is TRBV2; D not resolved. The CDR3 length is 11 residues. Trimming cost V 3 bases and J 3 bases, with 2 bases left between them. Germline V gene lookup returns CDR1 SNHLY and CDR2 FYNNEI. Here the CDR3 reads CASSEDTEAFF. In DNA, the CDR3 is TGTGCCAGCAGTGAGGACACTGAAGCTTTCTTT.

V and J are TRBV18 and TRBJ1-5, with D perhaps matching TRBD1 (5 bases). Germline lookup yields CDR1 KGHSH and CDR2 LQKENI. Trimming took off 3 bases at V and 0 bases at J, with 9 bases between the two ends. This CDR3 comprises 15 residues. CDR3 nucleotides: TGTGCCAGCTCACCGACCCAGGGTAGCAATCAGCCCCAGCATTTT. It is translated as CASSPTQGSNQPQHF.

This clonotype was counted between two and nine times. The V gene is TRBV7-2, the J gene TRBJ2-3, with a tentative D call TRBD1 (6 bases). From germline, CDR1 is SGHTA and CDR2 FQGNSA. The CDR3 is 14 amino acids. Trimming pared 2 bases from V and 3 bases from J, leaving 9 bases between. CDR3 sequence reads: CASSLSRGTDTQYF. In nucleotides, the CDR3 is TGTGCCAGCAGCTTATCCAGGGGAACAGATACGCAGTATTTT.

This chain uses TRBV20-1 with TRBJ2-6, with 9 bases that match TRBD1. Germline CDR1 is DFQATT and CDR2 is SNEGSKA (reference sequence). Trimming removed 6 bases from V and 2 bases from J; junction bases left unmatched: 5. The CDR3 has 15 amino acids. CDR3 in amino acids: CSARTGGTGANVLTF. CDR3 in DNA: TGCAGTGCGCGAACAGGGGGCACTGGGGCCAACGTCCTGACTTTC.

CDR3 in DNA: TGTGCCAGCAGCTTAGGCCTTGGGGGCTCAGATACGCAGTATTTT. Amino acids: CASSLGLGGSDTQYF. The rearrangement joins TRBV7-6 to TRBJ2-3, with a weak D call TRBD1 (6 bases). This CDR3 region has 15 residues. V was trimmed by 1 base and J by 4 bases, leaving 12 bases between them. CDR1 is SGHVS, CDR2 FNYEAQ, per germline. Full variable domain (missing parts from reference TRBV7-6 and TRBJ2-3): GAGVSQSPRYKVTKRGQDVALRCDPISGHVSLYWYRQALGQGPEFLTYFNYEAQQDKSGLPNDRFSAERPEGSISTLTIQRTEQRDSAMYRCASSLGLGGSDTQYFGPGTRLTVL.

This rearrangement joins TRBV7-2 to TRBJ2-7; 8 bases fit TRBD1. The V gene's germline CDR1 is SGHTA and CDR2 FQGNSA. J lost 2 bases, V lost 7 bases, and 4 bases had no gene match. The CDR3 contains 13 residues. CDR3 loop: CASTRGRTYEQYF. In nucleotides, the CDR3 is TGTGCCAGCACCAGGGGGCGCACCTACGAGCAGTACTTC.

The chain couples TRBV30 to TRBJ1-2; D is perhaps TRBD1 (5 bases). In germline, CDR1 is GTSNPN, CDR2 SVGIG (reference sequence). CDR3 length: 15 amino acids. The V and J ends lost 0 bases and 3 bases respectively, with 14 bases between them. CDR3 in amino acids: CAWSVGTGTYYGYTF. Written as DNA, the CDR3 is TGTGCCTGGAGTGTGGGGACCGGGACCTACTATGGCTACACCTTC.

The CDR3 DNA reads TGTGCCAGCAGCCGTGGCCGCCAGACCCAGTACTTC. Translating it yields CASSRGRQTQYF. The V gene is TRBV7-2, the J gene TRBJ2-5; D unresolved. Trimming cost V 5 bases and J 6 bases, with 10 bases left between them. Germline V gene sequence: CDR1 SGHTA, CDR2 FQGNSA. The CDR3 is 12 residues long.

CDR3 in amino acids: CAASSGGEQYF. The DNA for the CDR3 is TGTGCCGCCTCAAGTGGGGGTGAGCAGTACTTC. The rearrangement uses TRBV6-6 and TRBJ2-7; D tentatively reads TRBD1 or TRBD2 (5 bases each). Trimming removed 11 bases at V and 7 bases at J, with 15 bases between. Per germline, CDR1 MNHNY and CDR2 SVGAGI (reference sequence). This CDR3 has 11 residues.

The CDR3 sequence is CAWSAPETQYF. The CDR3 DNA reads TGTGCCTGGAGTGCCCCAGAGACCCAGTACTTC. The V and J genes are TRBV30 and TRBJ2-5; D not resolved. V was cut by 1 base and J by 4 bases, with 4 bases left in between. The CDR3 is made up of 11 amino acids. CDR1 and CDR2 from the germline V gene are GTSNPN and SVGIG (reference sequence).

CDR3 in amino acids: CASTRDTGGGNIQYF. CDR3 DNA: TGTGCCAGCACCCGGGACACCGGGGGGGGAAACATTCAGTACTTC. The chain recombines TRBV9 with TRBJ2-4, with 8 bases matching TRBD2. The V gene end was trimmed by 6 bases and the J gene end by 6 bases; junction bases not matched to a gene: 11. The CDR3 length is 15 residues. CDR1 is SGDLS, CDR2 YYNGEE, per germline. The whole variable domain, filled in from reference TRBV9 and TRBJ2-4, reads DSGVTQTPKHLITATGQRVTLRCSPRSGDLSVYWYQQSLDQGLQFLIQYYNGEERAKGNILERFSAQQFPDLHSELNLSSLELGDSALYFCASTRDTGGGNIQYFGAGTRLSVL.

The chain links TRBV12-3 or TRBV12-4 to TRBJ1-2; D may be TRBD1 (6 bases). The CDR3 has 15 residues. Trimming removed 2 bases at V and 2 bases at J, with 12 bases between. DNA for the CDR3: TGTGCCAGCAGTTTATCCTCCAGGGGAAACTATGGCTACACCTTC. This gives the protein CASSLSSRGNYGYTF.

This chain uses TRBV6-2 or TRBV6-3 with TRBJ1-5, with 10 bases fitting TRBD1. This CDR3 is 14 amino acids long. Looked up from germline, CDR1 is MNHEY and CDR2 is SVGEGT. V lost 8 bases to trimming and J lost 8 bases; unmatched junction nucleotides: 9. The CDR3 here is CASSDRGRVKPQHF. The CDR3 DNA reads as TGTGCCAGCTCTGACAGGGGGCGGGTGAAGCCCCAGCATTTT.

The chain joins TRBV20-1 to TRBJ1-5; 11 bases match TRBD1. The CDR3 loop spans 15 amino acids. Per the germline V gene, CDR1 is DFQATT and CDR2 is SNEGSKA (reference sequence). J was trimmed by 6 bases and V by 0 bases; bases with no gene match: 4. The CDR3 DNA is TGCAGTGCTAGAGAGGGACAGGGGGTCGGTCAGCCCCAGCATTTT. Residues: CSAREGQGVGQPQHF.

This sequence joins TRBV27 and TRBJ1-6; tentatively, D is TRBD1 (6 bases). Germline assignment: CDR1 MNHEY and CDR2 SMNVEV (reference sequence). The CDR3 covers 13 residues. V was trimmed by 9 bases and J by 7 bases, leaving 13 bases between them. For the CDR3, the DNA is TGTGCCAGTTCAGGGGATTGGAATTCACCCCTCCACTTT. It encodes CASSGDWNSPLHF.